The 13 T cell receptor beta chains below all came from one sample that was sequenced in a study of monozygotic twins with inflammatory bowel disease. TCRdb re-analyzed the 5' RACE reads; it lists each CDR3 protein once, without DNA. The repertoire table contains 200,000 to 250,000 distinct CDR3 sequences. Sequencing used blood. Source of these receptors: a human donor with ulcerative colitis or Crohn's disease, or a healthy co-twin of an affected twin (not recorded which).

This rearrangement joins TRBV7-2 to TRBJ1-4; TCRdb reports TRBD1, a call that lacks DNA to check it against. The CDR3 sequence is 16 residues long. Germline-derived CDR1 and CDR2 are SGHTA and FQGNSA. CDR3 sequence: CASSSRSGGIYEKLFF.

This chain uses TRBV7-2 with TRBJ1-1; there is no DNA to check the TCRdb D call of TRBD1. This CDR3 has 12 residues. Germline CDR1 reads SGHTA; CDR2 reads FQGNSA. The CDR3 here is CASSQGITEAFF.

V is TRBV12-3 or TRBV12-4 and J is TRBJ1-6; the TRBD1 assignment by TCRdb is unverifiable without DNA. The CDR3 runs 17 residues. Here the CDR3 reads CASRSQARDRVGSPLHF.

The V call is TRBV3-1, the J call TRBJ1-5. The CDR3 runs 14 residues. From germline, CDR1 is LGHDT and CDR2 YNNKEL (reference sequence). The CDR3 is CASSQDQNNQPQHF. Full variable domain (remainder filled in from reference TRBV3-1 and TRBJ1-5): DTAVSQTPKYLVTQMGNDKSIKCEQNLGHDTMYWYKQDSKKFLKIMFSYNNKELIINETVPNRFSPKSPDKAHLNLHINSLELGDSAVYFCASSQDQNNQPQHFGDGTRLSIL.

The V gene is TRBV7-2, the J gene TRBJ1-3; the D call from TCRdb, TRBD1, cannot be confirmed without DNA. Germline CDR1 reads SGHTA; CDR2 reads FQGNSA. There are 15 residues in the CDR3. The CDR3 region is CASSPRTVSGNTIYF.

This chain links TRBV7-2 with TRBJ2-5. Germline assignment: CDR1 SGHTA and CDR2 FQGNSA. The CDR3 is made up of 13 amino acids. The CDR3 loop reads CASSLSHDGTQYF.

The V and J genes are TRBV20-1 and TRBJ2-5. Germline loops: CDR1 DFQATT, CDR2 SNEGSKA (reference sequence). CDR3 size: 13 residues. The CDR3 here is CSARELASETQYF.

The chain has TRBV18 and TRBJ1-6; the TCRdb D gene call, TRBD1, has no DNA to confirm it. CDR1 and CDR2 from the germline V gene are KGHSH and LQKENI. The CDR3 is 16 residues long. CDR3 residues: CASSPLHGDVNSPLHF. The full variable domain, its missing parts supplied by reference TRBV18 and TRBJ1-6, is NAGVMQNPRHLVRRRGQEARLRCSPMKGHSHVYWYRQLPEEGLKFMVYLQKENIIDESGMPKERFSAEFPKEGPSILRIQQVVRGDSAAYFCASSPLHGDVNSPLHFGNGTRLTVT.

The chain couples TRBV5-1 to TRBJ2-2; TCRdb selects TRBD2, and the lack of DNA leaves this call unchecked. This CDR3 comprises 15 residues. In germline, CDR1 is SGHRS, CDR2 YFSETQ. CDR3 region: CASSFSGARTGELFF.

The rearrangement links TRBV30 to TRBJ1-5; TCRdb's D call of TRBD1 is untestable without DNA. This CDR3 is 13 amino acids long. The germline gives CDR1 GTSNPN, CDR2 SVGIG (reference sequence). The CDR3 sequence is CAWDDRGNQPQHF.

The V gene is TRBV30, the J gene TRBJ1-1; TCRdb calls TRBD1, which cannot be checked without DNA. Germline lookup yields CDR1 GTSNPN and CDR2 SVGIG (reference sequence). CDR3 length: 13 residues. This CDR3 reads CAWRRGLETEAFF.

This rearrangement joins TRBV6-4 to TRBJ2-3. Germline values: CDR1 MRHNA, CDR2 SNTAGT. The CDR3 length is 18 residues. The CDR3 spells CASPTLQDSLFGTDTQYF.

The V call is TRBV20-1, the J call TRBJ2-1; as DNA is missing, the TRBD1 call by TCRdb cannot be tested. The CDR3 sequence is 15 residues long. Germline CDR1 and CDR2: DFQATT and SNEGSKA (reference sequence). Here the CDR3 reads CSAGDPARSYNEQFF.